This T cell receptor beta chain is drawn from a study of cytomegalovirus exposure and HLA in healthy donors. Unmatched junction bases numbered 9, after V lost 6 bases and J lost 8 bases. CDR1 is KGHSH and CDR2 is LQKENI in the germline V gene. The CDR3 length is 14 residues. On this clone: Its target is unknown.

PCR involved 60 Vbeta and 13 Jbeta primers. Repertoires were generated with immunoSEQ multiplex PCR, while TCRdb's copy carries only in-frame clones and drops some. In all, the sample yields about 52,000 clones. Study-wide points: Cytomegalovirus association was listed for about 170 TCR beta chains.

Sequenced: PBMCs. The rearrangement joins TRBV18 to TRBJ1-4; TRBD1 aligns across 7 bases. This clonotype was sampled from a woman in her fifties or sixties in good health and CMV-seropositive. The DNA for the CDR3 is TGTGCCAGCTCGAGGACAGGAGGAAACGAAAAACTGTTTTTT. It specifies CASSRTGGNEKLFF.